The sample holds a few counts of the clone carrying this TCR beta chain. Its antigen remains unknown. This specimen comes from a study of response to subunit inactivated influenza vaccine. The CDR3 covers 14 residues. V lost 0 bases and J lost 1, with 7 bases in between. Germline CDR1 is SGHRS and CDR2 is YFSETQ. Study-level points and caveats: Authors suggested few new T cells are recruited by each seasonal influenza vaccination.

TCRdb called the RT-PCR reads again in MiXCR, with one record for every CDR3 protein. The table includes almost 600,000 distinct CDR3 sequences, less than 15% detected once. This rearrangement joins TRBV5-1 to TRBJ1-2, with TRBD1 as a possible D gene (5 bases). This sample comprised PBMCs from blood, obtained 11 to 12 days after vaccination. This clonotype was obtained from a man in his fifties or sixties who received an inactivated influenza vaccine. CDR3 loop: CASSLEGHNYGYTF. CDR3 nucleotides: TGCGCCAGCAGCTTGGAGGGGCATAACTATGGCTACACCTTC.